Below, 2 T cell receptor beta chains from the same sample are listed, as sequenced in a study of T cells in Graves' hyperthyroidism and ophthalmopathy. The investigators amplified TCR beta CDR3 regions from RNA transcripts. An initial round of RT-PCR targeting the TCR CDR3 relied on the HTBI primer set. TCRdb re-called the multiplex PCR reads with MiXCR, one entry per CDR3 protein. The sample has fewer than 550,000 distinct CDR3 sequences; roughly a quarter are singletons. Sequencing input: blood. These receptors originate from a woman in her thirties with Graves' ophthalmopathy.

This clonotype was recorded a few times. CDR3 loop: CATQRNTGELFF. For the CDR3, the DNA is TGTGCCACCCAGAGGAACACCGGGGAGCTGTTTTTT. The chain has TRBV28 and TRBJ2-2; D is unresolved. The length of the CDR3 is 12 residues. Trimming cost V 10 bases and J 1 base, with 7 bases left between them. Germline values: CDR1 MDHEN, CDR2 SYDVKM.

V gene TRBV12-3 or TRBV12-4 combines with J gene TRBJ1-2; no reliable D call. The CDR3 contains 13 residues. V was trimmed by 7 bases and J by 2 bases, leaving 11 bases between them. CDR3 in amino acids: CASTRSGNYGYTF. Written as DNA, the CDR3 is TGTGCCAGCACCCGGAGTGGGAACTATGGCTACACCTTC.